These 24 T cell receptor beta chains were sequenced from one sample in a study of CD8+ T cells in alopecia areata. Treatment: oral pan-JAK inhibitor, 5-10 mg twice daily. Sequencing templates came from extracted RNA that was reverse transcribed into cDNA. TCRdb's copy holds only in-frame clones and misses some; the assay was immunoSEQ multiplex PCR. Of approximately 210,000 clones detected, under 80% appear once; the ten largest clones hold about 1.3%. The starting material was CD4+ T cells sorted from blood, obtained around week 47, from a patient treated with tofacitinib. The receptors come from a human donor with alopecia areata.

This clone was detected once. J is TRBJ1-2 and V is TRBV30; 12 bases match TRBD1. Trimming cost V 1 base and J 4 bases; bases outside gene matches: 7. The CDR3 extends over 16 amino acids. Germline loops: CDR1 GTSNPN, CDR2 SVGIG (reference sequence). In DNA form, the CDR3 reads TGTGCCTGGAGTGCTGGCGGGGACAGGGGGCTCTATGGCTACACCTTC. The encoded protein is CAWSAGGDRGLYGYTF.

The chain couples TRBV9 to TRBJ2-1; 8 nucleotides align to TRBD2. V dropped 2 bases and J dropped 3; count of bases not matched to a gene: 4. The CDR3 loop spans 15 amino acids. In germline, CDR1 is SGDLS, CDR2 YYNGEE. In nucleotides, the CDR3 is TGTGCCAGCAGCGTTGGGACTAGAGGCTACAATGAGCAGTTCTTC. It yields the protein CASSVGTRGYNEQFF.

A few counts support this clone. The rearrangement joins TRBV29-1 to TRBJ1-4; weak D call: TRBD1 (6 bases). Per the germline V gene, CDR1 is SQVTM and CDR2 is ANQGSEA. The CDR3 runs 16 residues. V lost 0 bases, J lost 8 bases, and 19 bases lay in between. The CDR3 DNA is TGCAGCGTTGAAGATCGTTCTGGGGGGCTCGGCGAAAAACTGTTTTTT. Protein sequence: CSVEDRSGGLGEKLFF. The full variable domain, its missing parts supplied by reference TRBV29-1 and TRBJ1-4, is SAVISQKPSRDICQRGTSLTIQCQVDSQVTMMFWYRQQPGQSLTLIATANQGSEATYESGFVIDKFPISRPNLTFSTLTVSNMSPEDSSIYLCSVEDRSGGLGEKLFFGSGTQLSVL.

This sequence joins TRBV25-1 and TRBJ2-5; D gene uncertain. This CDR3 is built from 12 residues. Germline V gives CDR1 MGHDK, CDR2 SYGVNS. Trimming pared 9 bases from V and 5 bases from J, leaving 13 bases between. The CDR3 sequence is CASGVVMETQYF. The CDR3 DNA is TGTGCCAGTGGGGTAGTTATGGAGACCCAGTACTTC.

The chain's CDR3 is CAWSTGQSSGNTIYF. CDR3 DNA sequence: TGTGCCTGGAGTACGGGACAGAGCTCTGGAAACACCATATATTTT. The chain uses TRBV30 and TRBJ1-3; 7 bases match TRBD1. The V and J ends lost 2 bases and 0 bases, in that order; junction bases with no gene match: 4. Germline V gene sequence: CDR1 GTSNPN, CDR2 SVGIG (reference sequence). The CDR3 is 15 residues long.

The V call is TRBV7-9, the J call TRBJ2-1; D may be TRBD2 (6 bases). Trimming took 6 bases from V and 7 from J, leaving 19 bases between them. The CDR3 is 15 amino acids. Germline values: CDR1 SEHNR, CDR2 FQNEAQ (reference sequence). The CDR3 sequence: CASSPHVGGLNEQFF. CDR3 sequence (DNA): TGTGCCAGCAGTCCACACGTGGGGGGTTTGAATGAGCAGTTCTTC.

Here the CDR3 DNA reads TGTGCCAGCAGCCAAGATCCCTTACGACTGAGCTCCTATAATTCACCCCTCCACTTT. It encodes CASSQDPLRLSSYNSPLHF. The chain combines TRBV4-2 with TRBJ1-6; the D is unclear. The CDR3 is made up of 19 amino acids. Germline V gene lookup returns CDR1 LGHNA and CDR2 YNFKEQ. Trimming left V 0 bases short and J 0 bases short, with 15 bases between.

V is TRBV28 and J is TRBJ1-2; no clear D gene. The CDR3 is 10 residues long. Trimming stripped 8 bases from V and 8 bases from J, with 9 bases between. Germline V gives CDR1 MDHEN, CDR2 SYDVKM. As DNA, the CDR3 is TGTGCCAGCGGGTGGGAGGGCTACACCTTC. Its translation is CASGWEGYTF.

The V call is TRBV29-1, the J call TRBJ2-4; no clear D. Germline V CDR1 and CDR2: SQVTM, ANQGSEA. The V end was cut by 3 bases, the J end by 6 bases, with 9 bases between. The CDR3 length is 12 residues. CDR3 sequence reads: CSVEEQTNIQYF. In nucleotides, the CDR3 is TGCAGCGTTGAGGAACAGACAAACATTCAGTACTTC.

V gene TRBV5-1 combines with J gene TRBJ2-2, with D possibly TRBD2 on 6 matching bases. CDR3 length: 15 residues. With 4 bases removed from V and 6 bases from J, the gap between germline ends came to 16 bases. The V gene's germline CDR1 is SGHRS and CDR2 YFSETQ. The CDR3 DNA is TGCGCCAGCAGCCCAACGGGGGTAGCTGCCGGGGAGCTGTTTTTT. It encodes CASSPTGVAAGELFF.

This chain connects TRBV2 to TRBJ2-1; D is unclear. This CDR3 region has 12 residues. The germline CDR1 and CDR2 sequences are SNHLY and FYNNEI. V lost 3 bases, J lost 6 bases, and 6 bases lay in between. CDR3 DNA: TGTGCCAGCAGTGATTCCCCCAATGAGCAGTTCTTC. This encodes CASSDSPNEQFF.

There are a few counts of this clone. The rearrangement uses TRBV6-5 and TRBJ1-2; D ambiguous. CDR1 MNHEY and CDR2 SVGAGI come from the germline V gene. The length of the CDR3 is 12 residues. V was trimmed by 4 bases and J by 8 bases, leaving 11 bases between them. The CDR3 loop reads CASSSPGDGYTF. In DNA, the CDR3 is TGTGCCAGCAGTTCCCCGGGTGACGGCTACACCTTC.

The chain couples TRBV5-6 to TRBJ1-1; D call uncertain. CDR1 is SGHDT, CDR2 YYEEEE, per germline. The V end was cut by 1 base, the J end by 0 bases, with 7 bases between. There are 14 residues in the CDR3. CDR3 region: CASSLSRLNTEAFF. The CDR3 DNA follows: TGTGCCAGCAGCTTGAGCAGGTTGAACACTGAAGCTTTCTTT.

The chain couples TRBV10-3 to TRBJ1-1; TRBD1 might be the D (5 bases). The CDR3 spans 15 residues. Germline CDR1 is ENHRY and CDR2 is SYGVKD. V gave up 6 bases and J gave up 4 bases, with 18 bases separating them. CDR3 nucleotide sequence: TGTGCCATCAGCCAAGCCGGGCAGGGTGGCACTGAAGCTTTCTTT. It is translated as CAISQAGQGGTEAFF.

This clone has a count of ten or more. The rearrangement joins TRBV7-9 to TRBJ2-5, with D possibly TRBD1 on 6 matching bases. This CDR3 region has 14 residues. Trimming took off 6 bases at V and 5 bases at J, with 16 bases between the two ends. Germline CDR1 is SEHNR and CDR2 is FQNEAQ (reference sequence). The CDR3 loop reads CASSSYRDEETQYF. The CDR3 DNA is TGTGCCAGCAGTTCTTACAGGGATGAGGAGACCCAGTACTTC.

The rearrangement links TRBV11-3 to TRBJ2-7; TRBD1 is a possible D gene (5 bases). The CDR3 runs 15 residues. Trimming removed 3 bases at V and 2 bases at J, with 14 bases between. CDR1 and CDR2 from the germline V gene are SGHNT and YENEEA. The CDR3 sequence is CASSFDSATTYEQYF. As DNA, the CDR3 is TGTGCCAGCAGCTTCGACAGTGCAACGACCTACGAGCAGTACTTC. The variable domain in full, with the rest retrieved from reference TRBV11-3 and TRBJ2-7, is EAGVVQSPRYKIIEKKQPVAFWCNPISGHNTLYWYLQNLGQGPELLIRYENEEAVDDSQLPKDRFSAERLKGVDSTLKIQPAELGDSAVYLCASSFDSATTYEQYFGPGTRLTVT.

Only a few counts were recorded for this clone. This sequence joins TRBV29-1 and TRBJ2-7; 7 bases fit TRBD1. The CDR3 is 14 residues long. V lost 6 bases, J lost 0 bases, and 8 bases stayed unmatched. CDR1 and CDR2 (germline): SQVTM, ANQGSEA. CDR3: CSVRGRDSSYEQYF. CDR3 in DNA: TGCAGCGTGAGGGGCCGGGACAGCTCCTACGAGCAGTACTTC.

The chain employs TRBV29-1 and TRBJ2-1; weak D call: TRBD2 (6 bases). Germline CDR1 and CDR2: SQVTM and ANQGSEA. This CDR3 is 14 amino acids long. The V end lost 4 bases, the J end lost 5 bases, and 15 bases lay between the germline ends. CDR3 in DNA: TGCAGCGTTGGGCTCGGGAGCATGAACAATGAGCAGTTCTTC. The encoded protein is CSVGLGSMNNEQFF.

This clone was observed a single time. This chain links TRBV25-1 with TRBJ2-6, with D perhaps TRBD2 (5 bases). The CDR3 loop spans 15 amino acids. V lost 3 bases, J lost 4 bases, and 10 bases lay in between. Germline CDR1 MGHDK, CDR2 SYGVNS. This CDR3 is CASSDPTGGANVLTF. DNA for the CDR3: TGTGCCAGCAGTGACCCAACGGGGGGGGCCAACGTCCTGACTTTC.

The chain has TRBV11-2 and TRBJ1-6; D perhaps matches TRBD1 (5 bases). There are 15 residues in the CDR3. Germline CDR1 SGHAT, CDR2 FQNNGV. The ends were cut back, 3 bases at V and 9 bases at J, with 15 bases in the middle. DNA for the CDR3: TGTGCCAGCAGCTTGGGAAACAGGCAATCTTCACCCCTCCACTTT. Translation: CASSLGNRQSSPLHF.

The CDR3 nucleotides are TGTGCCAGCAGCTTAGATTTGTGGGGCAATGAGCAGTTCTTC. Residues: CASSLDLWGNEQFF. This rearrangement joins TRBV11-2 to TRBJ2-1; D not certain. The CDR3 sequence is 14 residues long. V was clipped by 0 bases and J by 6 bases, with 9 bases between them. The germline V gene has CDR1 SGHAT and CDR2 FQNNGV.

The chain has TRBV30 and TRBJ2-2, with 9 bases aligning to TRBD1. The CDR3 has 14 amino acids. The V segment lost 5 bases and the J segment 6 bases; nucleotides outside the gene matches: 7. The germline gives CDR1 GTSNPN, CDR2 SVGIG (reference sequence). The CDR3 DNA follows: TGTGCCTGGGGACCGGGACAGGGTCCCGGGGAGCTGTTTTTT. Translation: CAWGPGQGPGELFF.

The count of this clone is one. This chain links TRBV29-1 with TRBJ2-7, with D unresolved. V gave up 4 bases and J gave up 5 bases, with 9 bases separating them. The CDR3 is 11 amino acids. Germline V CDR1 and CDR2: SQVTM, ANQGSEA. CDR3 amino acids: CSVVVGHEQYF. CDR3 sequence (DNA): TGCAGCGTTGTAGTAGGCCACGAGCAGTACTTC.

V and J are TRBV2 and TRBJ1-2; D is perhaps TRBD1 (6 bases). Looked up from germline, CDR1 is SNHLY and CDR2 is FYNNEI. V was shortened by 3 bases and J by 7 bases, with 12 bases between the two germline ends. The CDR3 has 13 amino acids. CDR3 loop: CASSEGTGAGYTF. The CDR3 region has the DNA TGTGCCAGCAGTGAGGGGACGGGGGCTGGCTACACCTTC. Full variable domain (rest looked up from reference TRBV2 and TRBJ1-2): EPEVTQTPSHQVTQMGQEVILRCVPISNHLYFYWYRQILGQKVEFLVSFYNNEISEKSEIFDDQFSVERPDGSNFTLKIRSTKLEDSAMYFCASSEGTGAGYTFGSGTRLTVV.